This passage covers 24 T cell receptor beta chains from one sample sequenced in a study of blood T cell repertoires in COVID-19. The assay was immunoSEQ multiplex PCR, and TCRdb's table has in-frame clones only and misses some. The data show roughly 200,000 clones, 80% seen once. The specimen was peripheral blood. These TCRs come from a man in his 70s with active or convalescent COVID-19.

The V call is TRBV11-2, the J call TRBJ2-1, with 9 bases lining up with TRBD1. Germline trimming cut 3 bases from V and 7 bases from J; bases unmatched to any gene: 13. This CDR3 region has 17 residues. In germline, CDR1 is SGHAT, CDR2 FQNNGV. DNA of the CDR3: TGTGCCAGCAGCTTTACAGGGGGCCTCTTAAAGGATAATGAGCAGTTCTTC. The encoded protein is CASSFTGGLLKDNEQFF.

The rearrangement joins TRBV18 to TRBJ1-4, with D perhaps TRBD1 (6 bases). The CDR3 covers 14 residues. V shed 0 bases and J shed 5 bases, with 7 bases lying between them. Per germline, CDR1 KGHSH and CDR2 LQKENI. CDR3 sequence (DNA): TGTGCCAGCTCACCACCACAGGGCAATGAAAAACTGTTTTTT. This translates into CASSPPQGNEKLFF. Using reference TRBV18 and TRBJ1-4 for the parts outside the CDR3, the full variable domain is NAGVMQNPRHLVRRRGQEARLRCSPMKGHSHVYWYRQLPEEGLKFMVYLQKENIIDESGMPKERFSAEFPKEGPSILRIQQVVRGDSAAYFCASSPPQGNEKLFFGSGTQLSVL.

The rearrangement links TRBV30 to TRBJ1-2; D may be TRBD1 (5 bases). Between the trimmed V and J ends, which lost 7 bases and 4 bases, there was a span of 22 bases. The CDR3 extends over 15 amino acids. The germline V gene encodes CDR1 GTSNPN and CDR2 SVGIG (reference sequence). The CDR3 DNA follows: TGTGCCTCTTCCAGGGCAGGCCGCAGTTTCTATGGCTACACCTTC. Translation gives CASSRAGRSFYGYTF.

This clone has only a few counts. The chain is built from TRBV6-5 and TRBJ2-3; 7 positions agree with TRBD1. The CDR3 is 13 residues long. Trimming cost V 7 bases and J 4 bases; bases outside gene matches: 5. Germline V gene sequence: CDR1 MNHEY, CDR2 SVGAGI. The chain's CDR3 is CASTRQGSDTQYF. In nucleotides, the CDR3 is TGTGCCAGCACCCGACAGGGTTCAGATACGCAGTATTTT.

This clone was recorded only once. The chain has TRBV29-1 and TRBJ2-7; 7 positions match TRBD2. V lost 7 bases, J lost 3 bases, and 6 bases stayed unmatched. The germline V gene has CDR1 SQVTM and CDR2 ANQGSEA. The CDR3 sequence is 12 residues long. The CDR3 bases are TGCAGCGCGGGGGAGGGAGACTACGAGCAGTACTTC. The encoded protein is CSAGEGDYEQYF.

This clone has a single count. The V gene is TRBV5-5, the J gene TRBJ2-7; no definite D call. Trimming cost V 1 base and J 4 bases, with 21 bases left between them. The CDR3 is 17 residues long. Germline V gene sequence: CDR1 SGHKS, CDR2 YYEKEE (reference sequence). CDR3 DNA sequence: TGTGCCAGCAGCTTGATCCCATCTCTTGTCCGCGAATACGAGCAGTACTTC. Protein product: CASSLIPSLVREYEQYF.

The chain's CDR3 is CASSPPGSGSTGANVLTF. For the CDR3, the DNA is TGTGCCAGCTCACCACCGGGTAGCGGGAGTACTGGGGCCAACGTCCTGACTTTC. The rearrangement links TRBV18 to TRBJ2-6; 9 bases align to TRBD2. The trim removed 0 bases at V and 2 bases at J, leaving 5 bases unmatched. CDR1 and CDR2 from the germline V gene are KGHSH and LQKENI. The length of the CDR3 is 18 residues. Together with reference TRBV18 and TRBJ2-6, the CDR3 gives the full variable domain: NAGVMQNPRHLVRRRGQEARLRCSPMKGHSHVYWYRQLPEEGLKFMVYLQKENIIDESGMPKERFSAEFPKEGPSILRIQQVVRGDSAAYFCASSPPGSGSTGANVLTFGAGSRLTVL.

This clone was seen once. This sequence joins TRBV30 and TRBJ1-1; the D gene is possibly TRBD1 (5 bases). Trimming removed 4 bases at V and 7 bases at J, with 13 bases between. This CDR3 contains 12 residues. CDR1 and CDR2 from the germline V gene are GTSNPN and SVGIG (reference sequence). This chain's CDR3 is CAWNPYQGEAFF. The CDR3 DNA reads TGTGCCTGGAACCCTTACCAGGGTGAAGCTTTCTTT.

This clone came up once. J is TRBJ1-4 and V is TRBV5-1, with 8 bases identical to TRBD1. CDR1 and CDR2 from the germline V gene are SGHRS and YFSETQ. Germline trimming cut 4 bases from V and 6 bases from J; bases unmatched to any gene: 5. CDR3 length equals 14 residues. For the CDR3, the DNA is TGCGCCAGCAGCACTCAGGGGGCGGATGAAAAACTGTTTTTT. The encoded protein is CASSTQGADEKLFF.

Regarding this clone: One end of the junction varies from germline; a read error may be responsible. The V gene is TRBV7-7, the J gene TRBJ2-2; 8 nucleotides match TRBD1. CDR3 length: 14 residues. The germline V gene has CDR1 SSHAT and CDR2 FNYEAQ (reference sequence). This CDR3 reads CASSRQGNTGELFF. CDR3 nucleotide sequence: TGTGCTAGCAGCCGACAGGGGAATACCGGGGAGCTGTTTTTT. The whole variable domain, remainder taken from reference TRBV7-7 and TRBJ2-2, is GAGVSQSPRYKVTKRGQDVTLRCDPISSHATLYWYQQALGQGPEFLTYFNYEAQPDKSGLPSDRFSAERPEGSISTLTIQRTEQRDSAMYRCASSRQGNTGELFFGEGSRLTVL.

V is TRBV7-2 and J is TRBJ2-5; 8 bases are shared with TRBD2. CDR3 length equals 15 residues. Germline lookup yields CDR1 SGHTA and CDR2 FQGNSA. Losses at the gene ends were 4 bases for V and 5 bases for J; bases not matched to a gene: 9. The CDR3 DNA reads TGTGCCAGCAGCTACGGGGGGGCCAGGCAGGAGACCCAGTACTTC. Translation: CASSYGGARQETQYF.

Points on this clone: The same CDR3 is also encoded by other DNA sequences in this sample. V gene TRBV6-5 combines with J gene TRBJ1-2; 8 nucleotides agree with TRBD1. With V trimmed by 6 bases and J by 8 bases, 11 bases remained unmatched. CDR1 and CDR2 from the germline V gene are MNHEY and SVGAGI. The CDR3 is 14 residues long. The CDR3 nucleotides read TGTGCCAGCAGCCCCGGACAGGGAGTCGTGGGCTACACCTTC. Its translation: CASSPGQGVVGYTF.

V is TRBV3-1 (or the pseudogene TRBV3-2) and J is TRBJ2-7, with 9 bases that match TRBD2. CDR3 length: 14 amino acids. CDR1 LGHDT and CDR2 YNNKEL come from the germline V gene (reference sequence). V shed 2 bases, J shed 6 bases, and the junction held 5 bases outside the gene matches. The CDR3 loop is CASSQNSGSGEQYF. For the CDR3, the DNA is TGTGCCAGCAGCCAAAATAGCGGGAGCGGCGAGCAGTACTTC.

This chain links TRBV5-1 with TRBJ2-7; 8 nucleotides align to TRBD1. The CDR3 consists of 16 residues. V trimming: 0 bases; J trimming: 1 base; junction bases outside the gene matches: 6. The germline V gene encodes CDR1 SGHRS and CDR2 YFSETQ. The CDR3 reads CASSLGGTGVSYEQYF. The CDR3 DNA reads as TGCGCCAGCAGCTTGGGAGGGACAGGTGTTTCCTACGAGCAGTACTTC.

V usage is TRBV2 and J usage is TRBJ1-3; TRBD1 matches at 7 bases. CDR1 and CDR2 (germline): SNHLY, FYNNEI. V shed 8 bases, J shed 0 bases, and the junction held 1 base outside the gene matches. There are 13 residues in the CDR3. The CDR3: CASQGGSGNTIYF. DNA of the CDR3: TGTGCCAGCCAGGGGGGCTCTGGAAACACCATATATTTT.

This clone was seen more than once but under ten times. The CDR3 loop is CASSQGTGFVETQYF. The CDR3 DNA is TGTGCCAGCAGCCAAGGGACTGGGTTCGTAGAGACCCAGTACTTC. This chain uses TRBV6-2 or TRBV6-3 with TRBJ2-5; maybe TRBD2 (6 bases). CDR3 length: 15 amino acids. Trimming stripped 6 bases from V and 4 bases from J, with 18 bases between. Germline CDR1 MNHEY, CDR2 SVGEGT.

The V gene is TRBV7-8, the J gene TRBJ2-1; TRBD2 is a possible D gene (5 bases). The V end was cut by 1 base, the J end by 7 bases, with 14 bases between. CDR3 length equals 15 residues. Germline V gene data show CDR1 as SGHVS and CDR2 as FQNEAQ. The CDR3 sequence is CASSLDRRSGNEQFF. The CDR3, as DNA: TGTGCCAGCAGCTTAGATCGGAGGTCGGGGAATGAGCAGTTCTTC.

This rearrangement joins TRBV21-1 to TRBJ1-5. TRBV21-1 is a documented pseudogene. CDR3 length: 16 amino acids. DNA of the CDR3: TGTGCCAGCAGCAAGTGGGAGTGCACCCCGGATCAGCCCCAGCATTTT. Protein product: CASSKWECTPDQPQHF.

The CDR3 DNA is TGCGCCAGCAGTGAATGGTCGGGACAGCAACAAGAGACCCAGTACTTC. Protein sequence: CASSEWSGQQQETQYF. The chain uses TRBV10-1 and TRBJ2-5; 7 bases match TRBD1. The CDR3 extends over 16 amino acids. From germline, CDR1 is WNHNN and CDR2 SYGVQD (reference sequence). V trimming: 3 bases; J trimming: 2 bases; junction bases outside the gene matches: 9.

The chain combines TRBV12-3 or TRBV12-4 with TRBJ1-2; D may be TRBD1 (6 bases). V was trimmed by 3 bases and J by 5 bases, leaving 10 bases between them. The CDR3 is 13 amino acids. The chain's CDR3 is CASSFRGPYGYTF. The CDR3 region has the DNA TGTGCCAGCAGTTTCAGGGGACCTTATGGCTACACCTTC.

The rearrangement uses TRBV5-1 and TRBJ1-2; D is perhaps TRBD1 (6 bases). V was cut by 3 bases and J by 3 bases, with 15 bases left in between. In germline, CDR1 is SGHRS, CDR2 YFSETQ. There are 15 residues in the CDR3. CDR3 bases: TGCGCCAGCAGCTACCCCCGGGAGGGGGACTATGGCTACACCTTC. Translation: CASSYPREGDYGYTF.

The genes are TRBV2 and TRBJ1-1; D is undetermined. The CDR3 extends over 13 amino acids. Germline V gives CDR1 SNHLY, CDR2 FYNNEI. V lost 8 bases and J 0 bases, leaving 10 bases between the germline ends. CDR3 amino acids: CASLGEVNTEAFF. In DNA, the CDR3 is TGTGCCAGCCTCGGGGAGGTGAACACTGAAGCTTTCTTT.

The chain is built from TRBV2 and TRBJ1-1; D is undetermined. The CDR3 has 12 amino acids. The ends were cut back, 7 bases at V and 1 base at J, with 7 bases in the middle. Germline V gene sequence: CDR1 SNHLY, CDR2 FYNNEI. CDR3 DNA sequence: TGTGCCAGCAATAGAGCGAACACTGAAGCTTTCTTT. Protein sequence: CASNRANTEAFF.

The CDR3, as DNA: TGCGCCAGCAGCCTGACAGGCGGAAGCTCCTACGAGCAGTACTTC. Encoded protein: CASSLTGGSSYEQYF. The chain recombines TRBV10-2 with TRBJ2-7; D is perhaps TRBD1 (6 bases). V shed 6 bases and J shed 0 bases, with 15 bases lying between them. The CDR3 is 15 residues long. Looked up from germline, CDR1 is WSHSY and CDR2 is SAAADI.